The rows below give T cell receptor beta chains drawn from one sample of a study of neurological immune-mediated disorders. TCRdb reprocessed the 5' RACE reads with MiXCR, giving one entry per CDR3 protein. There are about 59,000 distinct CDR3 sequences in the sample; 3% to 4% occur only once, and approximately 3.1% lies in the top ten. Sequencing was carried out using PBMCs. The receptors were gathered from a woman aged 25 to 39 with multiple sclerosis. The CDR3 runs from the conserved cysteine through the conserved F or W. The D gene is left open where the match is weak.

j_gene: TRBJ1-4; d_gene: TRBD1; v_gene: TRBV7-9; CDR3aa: CASSRGQGDEKLFF
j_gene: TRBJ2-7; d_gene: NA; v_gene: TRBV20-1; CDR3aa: CSARRGSYEQYF
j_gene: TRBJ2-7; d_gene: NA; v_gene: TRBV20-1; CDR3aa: CSASTTWGYPYEQYF
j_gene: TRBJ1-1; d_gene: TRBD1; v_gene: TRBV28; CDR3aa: CASTLDRGVLLDTEAFF
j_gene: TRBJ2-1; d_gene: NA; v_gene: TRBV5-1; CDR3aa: CASSLGVAEQFF
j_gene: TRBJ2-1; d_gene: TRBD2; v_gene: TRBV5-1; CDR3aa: CASRTSGTRVTYNEQFF
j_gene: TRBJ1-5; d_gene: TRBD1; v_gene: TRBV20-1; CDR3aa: CSASRQGRNQPQHF
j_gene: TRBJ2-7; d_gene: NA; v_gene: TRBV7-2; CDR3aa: CASSSIQGYEQYF
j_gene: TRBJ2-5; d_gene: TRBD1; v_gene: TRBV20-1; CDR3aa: CSAPAGGAETQYF
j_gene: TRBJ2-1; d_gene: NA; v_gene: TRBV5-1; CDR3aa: CASSLEGPWDEQFF
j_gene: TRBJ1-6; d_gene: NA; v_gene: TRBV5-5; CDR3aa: CASSLEGGRVSPLHF
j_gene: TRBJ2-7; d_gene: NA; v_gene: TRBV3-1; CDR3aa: CASSQAPGSYEQYF
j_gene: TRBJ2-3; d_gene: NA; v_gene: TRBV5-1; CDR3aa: CASSLFPRAPDTQYF
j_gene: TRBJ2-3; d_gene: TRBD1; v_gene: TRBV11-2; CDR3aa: CASSLGPGQGKGF
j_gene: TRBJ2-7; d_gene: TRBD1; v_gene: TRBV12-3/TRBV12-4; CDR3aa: CASRTGYPPYEQYF
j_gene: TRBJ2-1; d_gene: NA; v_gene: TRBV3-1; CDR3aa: CASSPVWRSSYNEQFF
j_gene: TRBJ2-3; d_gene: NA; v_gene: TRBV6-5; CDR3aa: CASRSPGADTQYF
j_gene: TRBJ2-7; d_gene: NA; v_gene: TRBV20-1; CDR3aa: CSAGDSVGEQYF
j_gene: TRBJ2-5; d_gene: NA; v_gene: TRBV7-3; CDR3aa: CASSLGASETQYF
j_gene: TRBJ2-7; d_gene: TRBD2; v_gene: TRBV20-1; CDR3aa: CSAPGLAGDYEQYF
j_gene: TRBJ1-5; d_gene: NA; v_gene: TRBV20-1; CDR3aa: CSARAQVGIQPQNF
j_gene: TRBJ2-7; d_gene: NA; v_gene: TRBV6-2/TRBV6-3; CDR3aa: CASSTGFHEQYF
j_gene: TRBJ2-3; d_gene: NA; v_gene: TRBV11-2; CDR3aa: CASSLVGSSGTDTQYF
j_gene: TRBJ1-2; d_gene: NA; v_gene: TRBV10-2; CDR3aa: CASSRTSIDYGYTF
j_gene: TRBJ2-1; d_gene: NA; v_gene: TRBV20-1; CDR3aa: CSARANSYNEQFF
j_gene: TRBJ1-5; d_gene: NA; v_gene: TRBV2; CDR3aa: CASSEARGQPQNF
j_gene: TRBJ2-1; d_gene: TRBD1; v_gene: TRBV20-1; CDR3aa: CSASRRELQGNEQFF
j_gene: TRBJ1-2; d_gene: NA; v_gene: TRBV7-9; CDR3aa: CASSLEEGASYGYTF
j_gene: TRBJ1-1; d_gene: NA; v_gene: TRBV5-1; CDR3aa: CASSLPNQGTEAFF
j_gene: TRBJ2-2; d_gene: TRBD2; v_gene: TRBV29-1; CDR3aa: CSVLAGGWTGELFF
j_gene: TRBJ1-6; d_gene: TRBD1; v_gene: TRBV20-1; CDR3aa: CSANRDRLNSPLHF
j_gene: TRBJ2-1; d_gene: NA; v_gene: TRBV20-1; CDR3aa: CSARDHIRGGNEQFF
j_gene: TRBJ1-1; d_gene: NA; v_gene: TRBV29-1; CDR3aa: CSVADTEAFF
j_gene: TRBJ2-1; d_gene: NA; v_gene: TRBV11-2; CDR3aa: CASTFEDRLYNEQFF
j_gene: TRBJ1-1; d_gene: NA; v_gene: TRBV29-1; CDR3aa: CSVADSLNTEAFF
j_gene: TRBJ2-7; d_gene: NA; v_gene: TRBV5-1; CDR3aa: CASRSTGYEQYF
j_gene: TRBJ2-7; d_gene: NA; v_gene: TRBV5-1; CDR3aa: CASSLGLEVGEQYF
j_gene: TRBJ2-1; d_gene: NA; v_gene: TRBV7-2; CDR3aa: CASSLSTKEQFF
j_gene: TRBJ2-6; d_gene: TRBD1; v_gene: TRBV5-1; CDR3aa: CASSLETGVISGANVLTF
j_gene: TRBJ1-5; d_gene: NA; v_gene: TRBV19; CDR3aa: CASTPVKNTQPQHF
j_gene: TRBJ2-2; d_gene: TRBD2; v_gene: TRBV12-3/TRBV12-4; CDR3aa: CASSFGLAGGPGELFF
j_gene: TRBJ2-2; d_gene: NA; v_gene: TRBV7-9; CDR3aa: CASSFPERGNTGELFF
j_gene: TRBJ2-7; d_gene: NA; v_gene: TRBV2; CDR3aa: CASGASSYEQYF
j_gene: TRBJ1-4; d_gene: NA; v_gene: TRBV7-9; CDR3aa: CASRRVTNDKLFF
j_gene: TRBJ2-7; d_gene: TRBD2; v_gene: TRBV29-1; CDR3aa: CSVKLAGGSSYEQYF
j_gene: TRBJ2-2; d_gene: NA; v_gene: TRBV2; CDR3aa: CARELGELFF
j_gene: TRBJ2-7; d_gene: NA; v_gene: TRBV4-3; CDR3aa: CASSRSPGIYEQYF
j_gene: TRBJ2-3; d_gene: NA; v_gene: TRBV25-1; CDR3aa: CASRVTDTQYF
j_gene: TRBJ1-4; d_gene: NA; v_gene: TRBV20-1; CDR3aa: CSARASGTAGEKLFF
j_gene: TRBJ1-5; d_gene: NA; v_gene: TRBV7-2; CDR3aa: CASSPARELPQHF
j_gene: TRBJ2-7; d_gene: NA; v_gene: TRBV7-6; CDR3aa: CASSSLGRTPIIGGEQYF
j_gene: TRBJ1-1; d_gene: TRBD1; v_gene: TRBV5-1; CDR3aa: CASSLGSHRGEAFF
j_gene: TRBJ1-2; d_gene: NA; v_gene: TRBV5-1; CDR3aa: CASSPGYPEGYGYTF